This T cell receptor beta chain was found in a study of cytomegalovirus exposure and HLA in healthy donors. Both 60 Vbeta primers and 13 Jbeta primers went into the PCR. TCRdb keeps only in-frame clones here, not all; method: immunoSEQ multiplex PCR. This table has over 80,000 clones, roughly four fifths appearing once. The sample comprised PBMCs. This receptor was identified in a man aged 35 to 55 in good health and CMV-seropositive.

CDR3 bases: TGTGCCTGGAGTATGACAGGGGGCCTTTACGAGCAGTACTTC. Translated, it gives CAWSMTGGLYEQYF. The V and J genes are TRBV30 and TRBJ2-7; 10 nucleotides match TRBD1. Germline V lookup: CDR1 GTSNPN, CDR2 SVGIG (reference sequence). The V gene end was trimmed by 2 bases and the J gene end by 4 bases; junction bases not matched to a gene: 5. This CDR3 is built from 14 residues.